This T cell receptor (beta chain) was sequenced for a study of T cell repertoires in aging, cancer and after chemotherapy. Study context: Donor ages fell into six groups from 30 or younger up to 70 or older.

Per germline, CDR1 SGHTA and CDR2 FQGNSA. The germline V and J ends were trimmed by 5 bases and 6 bases, with 17 bases remaining between them. The CDR3 covers 15 residues. TRB rearrangements spanning V, D and J were amplified using mixed TRB-A/B primers. TCRdb re-derived calls from the multiplex PCR reads in MiXCR, one entry per CDR3 protein. The table shows 1,600 or so distinct CDR3 sequences, with around 30% occurring only once. The template was genomic DNA from peripheral blood, not RNA. The gene calls are TRBV7-2 and TRBJ2-4; the D gene is possibly TRBD1 (6 bases). The receptor was isolated from a human donor with a solid tumor. Sequences were obtained from blood. The CDR3 here is CASSRDWGRANIQYF. CDR3 coding DNA: TGTGCCAGCAGCCGAGACTGGGGGCGGGCAAACATTCAGTACTTC.